The rows below give T cell receptor beta chains drawn from one sample of a study of T cell responses to AZD1222 COVID-19 vaccine. Using immunoSEQ multiplex PCR, the repertoire was profiled, and TCRdb retains in-frame clones only, with some absent. The sample consists of approximately 170,000 clones, 91% of them appearing once. The sequenced sample was peripheral blood, obtained on day 0 of AZD1222 vaccination. Every receptor here comes from an adult in good health. The conserved cysteine and the conserved F or W are not part of the CDR3 here. Fields, in order: J gene, V gene, CDR3 protein.

TRBJ1-2 | TRBV10-2 | ASSGGTAGYT
TRBJ1-5 | TRBV28 | ASSEGVQPQH
TRBJ2-5 | TRBV15 | ATSGTQGEVETQY
TRBJ2-5 | TRBV5-4 | ASSLGHRGGQETQY
TRBJ2-7 | TRBV28 | ASSLRRDGHYEQY
TRBJ1-1 | TRBV19 | ASRPYRGAGNTEAF
TRBJ2-3 | TRBV9 | ASSVETDTQY
TRBJ1-5 | TRBV18 | ASSPSFNQPQH
TRBJ2-5 | TRBV18 | ASSPLAGSGETQY
TRBJ2-5 | TRBV9 | ASSVVGSWGETQY
TRBJ1-2 | TRBV3-1/TRBV3-2 | ASSQLTTGVAYT
TRBJ2-1 | TRBV7-3 | ASSLSPLPGHEQF
TRBJ1-1 | TRBV7-9 | ASYRWGITNTEAF
TRBJ1-4 | TRBV5-4 | ASSSGDRSEKLF
TRBJ2-1 | TRBV28 | ASSLRRDWTGRPGNEQF
TRBJ2-7 | TRBV5-5 | ASSLGPSGVLLYEQY
TRBJ2-2 | TRBV27 | ASTGELF
TRBJ2-1 | TRBV7-8 | ASSSIDLAEGDNEQF
TRBJ2-7 | TRBV7-2 | ASSLQRYEQY
TRBJ2-1 | TRBV10-3 | AISSGQGPNEQF
TRBJ1-2 | TRBV28 | ASRSSRGENYGYT
TRBJ1-1 | TRBV27 | ASSLSGGFGTEAF
TRBJ1-5 | TRBV5-8 | ASSSRDRNQPQH
TRBJ1-2 | TRBV9 | ASNPQGGPYGYT
TRBJ2-7 | TRBV5-1 | ASSLGLAGGILEQY
TRBJ1-5 | TRBV5-1 | ASSPRTGLQPQH
TRBJ1-1 | TRBV11-3 | ASSASGPQGAEAF
TRBJ2-1 | TRBV20-1 | SASSRGEQF
TRBJ1-5 | TRBV7-2 | ASSLRVGHNQPQH
TRBJ1-3 | TRBV28 | ASSGPDSGGNTIY
TRBJ2-5 | TRBV5-1 | ASSWSSQETQY
TRBJ1-2 | TRBV3-1/TRBV3-2 | ASSLTGKLGNYGYT
TRBJ1-1 | TRBV19 | ASRQVGTEAF
TRBJ2-6 | TRBV6-4 | ASSVSGPGANVLT
TRBJ1-1 | TRBV24-1 | ATQGGNTEAF
TRBJ1-5 | TRBV27 | ASSSPSNNQPQH
TRBJ2-7 | TRBV10-3 | AISPGGYAYEQY
TRBJ1-5 | TRBV27 | ASSALIRDRVPPSNQPQH
TRBJ1-1 | TRBV5-5 | ASSTSPRNTEAF
TRBJ2-2 | TRBV7-9 | ASSVNRAHTGELF
TRBJ2-7 | TRBV7-2 | ASSPRTSGTYEQY
TRBJ2-5 | TRBV11-3 | ASSLGETGVKETQY
TRBJ1-5 | TRBV6-5 | ASTPMTSSNQPQH
TRBJ2-7 | TRBV6-2/TRBV6-3 | ASSHYEQY
TRBJ1-5 | TRBV7-3 | ASSLSWFRQGINQPQH
TRBJ2-3 | TRBV4-2 | ASSLAGRIDADTQY